The 26 T cell receptor beta chains given below trace back to one sample, sequenced in a study of blood T cell repertoires in COVID-19. Sequencing was performed with immunoSEQ multiplex PCR; in TCRdb, only in-frame clones are kept and a portion is missing. The data contain approximately 230,000 clones, 65% to 90% of them singletons. The specimen sequenced was peripheral blood. The receptor source for this set is an elderly woman with active or convalescent COVID-19.

The chain combines TRBV20-1 with TRBJ2-7, with D perhaps matching TRBD2 (5 bases). The CDR3 is 15 residues long. Deletions cut 3 bases from V and 0 bases from J, with 15 bases between. In germline, CDR1 is DFQATT, CDR2 SNEGSKA (reference sequence). The CDR3 region is CSASEAGLFSYEQYF. As DNA, the CDR3 is TGCAGTGCTAGTGAGGCGGGCTTGTTCTCCTACGAGCAGTACTTC.

Only a few counts were recorded for this clone. The chain combines TRBV5-6 with TRBJ1-6; D is undetermined. Trimming took 1 base from V and 7 from J, leaving 9 bases between them. CDR1 and CDR2 (germline): SGHDT, YYEEEE. The length of the CDR3 is 14 residues. The CDR3 sequence: CASSLSQINSPLHF. CDR3 sequence (DNA): TGTGCCAGCAGCTTGTCGCAGATCAATTCACCCCTCCACTTT.

This chain joins TRBV20-1 and TRBJ2-7; D is perhaps TRBD2 (5 bases). The CDR3 runs to 14 residues. Trimming cost V 3 bases and J 5 bases, with 17 bases left between them. The germline CDR1 and CDR2 sequences are DFQATT and SNEGSKA (reference sequence). CDR3 sequence reads: CSASSGEGSNEQYF. As DNA, the CDR3 is TGCAGTGCTAGTTCCGGGGAAGGGTCCAACGAGCAGTACTTC.

The chain joins TRBV5-1 to TRBJ1-1, with 7 bases identical to TRBD1. The V and J ends lost 1 base and 0 bases, in that order; junction bases with no gene match: 3. CDR3 length: 15 residues. Germline V gene data show CDR1 as SGHRS and CDR2 as YFSETQ. In DNA, the CDR3 is TGCGCCAGCAGCTTGCAGGGGGGAATGAACACTGAAGCTTTCTTT. Translated, it gives CASSLQGGMNTEAFF.

In this sample, this clone turned up a few times. This sequence joins TRBV5-4 and TRBJ2-7; 16 bases agree with TRBD2. The CDR3 totals 16 residues. V lost 4 bases and J lost 2; bases outside the gene matches: 3. The germline CDR1 and CDR2 sequences are SGHNT and YYREEE (reference sequence). Here the CDR3 reads CASSRGLAGGTYEQYF. The CDR3 nucleotides read TGTGCCAGCAGCAGGGGACTAGCGGGGGGGACCTACGAGCAGTACTTC.

This clone was found a few times. The V and J genes are TRBV28 and TRBJ1-4; maybe TRBD1 (6 bases). The CDR3 sequence is 13 residues long. Germline V lookup: CDR1 MDHEN, CDR2 SYDVKM. The V gene lost 5 bases and the J gene lost 10 bases, with 14 bases spanning the gap. The CDR3 sequence is CASSQGRGRKLFF. DNA for the CDR3: TGTGCCAGCAGTCAGGGTAGGGGGAGAAAACTGTTTTTT.

This rearrangement joins TRBV6-1 to TRBJ1-1; D call uncertain. There are 14 residues in the CDR3. Germline CDR1 reads MNHNS; CDR2 reads SASEGT. Trimming removed 2 bases from V and 1 base from J, with 8 bases in between. The CDR3 DNA reads as TGTGCCAGCAGTGAAAGTTGGAGGAACACTGAAGCTTTCTTT. Encoded protein: CASSESWRNTEAFF.

This clone appeared a single time. V usage is TRBV25-1 and J usage is TRBJ2-1; TRBD2 matches at 13 bases. Germline CDR1 reads MGHDK; CDR2 reads SYGVNS. The length of the CDR3 is 15 residues. V shed 4 bases, J shed 10 bases, and the junction held 7 bases outside the gene matches. The CDR3 DNA sequence: TGTGCCAGCAGTGCAACTAGCGGGGGGGCAGGCGAGCAGTTCTTC. Translated: CASSATSGGAGEQFF. Using reference TRBV25-1 and TRBJ2-1 for the parts outside the CDR3, the full variable domain is EADIYQTPRYLVIGTGKKITLECSQTMGHDKMYWYQQDPGMELHLIHYSYGVNSTEKGDLSSESTVSRIRTEHFPLTLESARPSHTSQYLCASSATSGGAGEQFFGPGTRLTVL.

V usage is TRBV30 and J usage is TRBJ2-2; 13 bases match TRBD2. The germline CDR1 and CDR2 sequences are GTSNPN and SVGIG (reference sequence). This CDR3 is built from 16 residues. V lost 5 bases, J lost 5 bases, and 8 bases stayed unmatched. DNA of the CDR3: TGTGCCTGGGTACTAGCGGGAGGGCCCTTGACCGGGGAGCTGTTTTTT. Translation: CAWVLAGGPLTGELFF.

The chain has TRBV5-1 and TRBJ2-1, with 12 bases identical to TRBD2. The CDR3 has 15 amino acids. V was pared by 3 bases and J by 8 bases, with 6 bases of the junction left unmatched. Germline-derived CDR1 and CDR2 are SGHRS and YFSETQ. The CDR3 region has the DNA TGCGCCAGCAGCTATCGACTAGCGGGGGATCATGAGCAGTTCTTC. Its translation is CASSYRLAGDHEQFF. Variable domain in full (rest from reference TRBV5-1 and TRBJ2-1): KAGVTQTPRYLIKTRGQQVTLSCSPISGHRSVSWYQQTPGQGLQFLFEYFSETQRNKGNFPGRFSGRQFSNSRSEMNVSTLELGDSALYLCASSYRLAGDHEQFFGPGTRLTVL.

The chain uses TRBV7-8 and TRBJ2-7; no clear D gene. CDR1 and CDR2 (germline): SGHVS, FQNEAQ. CDR3 length: 11 amino acids. Trimming pared 5 bases from V and 1 base from J, leaving 3 bases between. CDR3 in DNA: TGTGCCAGCAGCCCTTCCTACGAGCAGTACTTC. This sequence encodes CASSPSYEQYF.

This sequence joins TRBV21-1 and TRBJ2-7; the table gives TRBD1 as D, unverified against the DNA. TRBV21-1 is assigned pseudogene status. CDR3 length equals 14 residues. In DNA, the CDR3 is TGTGCCAGCAGCAAAAGGGACAGGGGGTCCGAGCAGTACTTC. Translation gives CASSKRDRGSEQYF.

The chain combines TRBV12-3 or TRBV12-4 with TRBJ1-1; D perhaps matches TRBD1 (5 bases). V was pared by 7 bases and J by 1 base, with 10 bases between. The CDR3 has 13 residues. In DNA, the CDR3 is TGTGCCAGCAACCTAGGACAGAACACTGAAGCTTTCTTT. This codes for CASNLGQNTEAFF.

This chain uses TRBV5-1 with TRBJ2-2; D is unresolved. This CDR3 spans 14 amino acids. Trimming cost V 0 bases and J 7 bases, with 10 bases left between them. CDR1 is SGHRS and CDR2 is YFSETQ in the germline V gene. The CDR3 loop reads CASSLDVESGELFF. The CDR3 nucleotides read TGCGCCAGCAGCTTGGATGTGGAGAGCGGGGAGCTGTTTTTT.

The chain carries TRBV10-1 and TRBJ2-1; 9 positions agree with TRBD1. The CDR3 spans 14 residues. V shed 7 bases, J shed 6 bases, and the junction held 7 bases outside the gene matches. Germline loops: CDR1 WNHNN, CDR2 SYGVQD (reference sequence). CDR3 DNA: TGCGCCAGCAACCAGGACAGGGGTGCCAATGAGCAGTTCTTC. It encodes CASNQDRGANEQFF.

CDR3 in DNA: TGTGCCAGCAGTGGCCCCGGGACAGTGGGTTATGGTGAAAAACTGTTTTTT. Translating gives CASSGPGTVGYGEKLFF. V and J are TRBV28 and TRBJ1-4; 7 bases map to TRBD1. This CDR3 is built from 17 residues. Germline-derived CDR1 and CDR2 are MDHEN and SYDVKM. The V and J ends lost 5 bases and 7 bases, in that order; junction bases with no gene match: 16.

This chain connects TRBV10-3 to TRBJ1-2, with 8 bases aligning to TRBD1. Germline values: CDR1 ENHRY, CDR2 SYGVKD. V lost 3 bases and J lost 4; bases outside the gene matches: 13. CDR3 length: 17 amino acids. The CDR3 region has the DNA TGTGCCATCAGTGATGGGGGCAGGGGGCAGCAATCCTATGGCTACACCTTC. As protein: CAISDGGRGQQSYGYTF.

The V gene is TRBV4-2, the J gene TRBJ1-2; D is undetermined. CDR1 and CDR2 (germline): LGHNA, YNFKEQ. Trimming took 1 base from V and 7 from J, leaving 10 bases between them. The CDR3 contains 13 residues. As DNA, the CDR3 is TGTGCCAGCAGCCAAGGGGAGGGTTCTGGCTACACCTTC. Protein: CASSQGEGSGYTF.

V gene TRBV21-1 combines with J gene TRBJ2-3; TRBD1, the table's D call, was not compared with the DNA. TRBV21-1 is deemed a pseudogene. The CDR3 runs to 16 residues. This CDR3 reads CASSKKSTGPSRPQYF. CDR3 sequence (DNA): TGTGCCAGCAGCAAAAAGTCGACAGGACCATCAAGACCGCAGTATTTT.

The chain links TRBV30 to TRBJ2-6; a possible D gene is TRBD2 (5 bases). V was cut by 0 bases and J by 2 bases, with 8 bases left in between. This CDR3 contains 15 residues. Germline values: CDR1 GTSNPN, CDR2 SVGIG (reference sequence). CDR3 sequence reads: CAWSVSGTGANVLTF. The CDR3 nucleotides read TGTGCCTGGAGTGTGTCGGGGACTGGGGCCAACGTCCTGACTTTC. The full variable domain, in which reference TRBV30 and TRBJ2-6 provide the parts outside the CDR3, is SQTIHQWPATLVQPVGSPLSLECTVEGTSNPNLYWYRQAAGRGLQLLFYSVGIGQISSEVPQNLSASRPQDRQFILSSKKLLLSDSGFYLCAWSVSGTGANVLTFGAGSRLTVL.

The V and J genes are TRBV19 and TRBJ1-1; no reliable D call. CDR3 length: 13 amino acids. Between the trimmed V and J ends, which lost 7 bases and 0 bases, there was a span of 9 bases. Germline V CDR1 and CDR2: LNHDA, SQIVND (reference sequence). For the CDR3, the DNA is TGTGCCAGTAAGGTCGCGGTGAACACTGAAGCTTTCTTT. Translation gives CASKVAVNTEAFF.

The rearrangement links TRBV4-1 to TRBJ2-2; the match to TRBD2 covers 14 bases. Losses at the gene ends were 2 bases for V and 0 bases for J; bases not matched to a gene: 11. This CDR3 has 21 residues. From germline, CDR1 is MGHRA and CDR2 YSYEKL. The CDR3 sequence is CASSQRGLAGVTSSNTGELFF. As DNA, the CDR3 is TGCGCCAGCAGCCAAAGGGGACTAGCGGGAGTTACTTCTTCGAACACCGGGGAGCTGTTTTTT.

J is TRBJ2-7 and V is TRBV6-5, with a possible D match to TRBD1 (6 bases). This CDR3 has 15 residues. Trimming cost V 6 bases and J 4 bases, with 19 bases left between them. Per germline, CDR1 MNHEY and CDR2 SVGAGI. The CDR3 coding sequence is TGTGCCAGCAGCCGATCGACTGAGGGGGTGTACGAGCAGTACTTC. Its translation: CASSRSTEGVYEQYF.

The rearrangement joins TRBV3-1 (or the pseudogene TRBV3-2) to TRBJ2-5; 11 positions agree with TRBD1. From germline, CDR1 is LGHDT and CDR2 YNNKEL (reference sequence). CDR3 length: 16 residues. J gave up 5 bases and V 4 bases, and 9 bases lay outside the gene matches. The CDR3 nucleotides are TGTGCCAGCAGCCCCCTGGGGACAGGGGGTCGGGAGACCCAGTACTTC. Translated: CASSPLGTGGRETQYF.

The V gene is TRBV28, the J gene TRBJ1-5, with 12 bases matching TRBD1. This CDR3 region has 14 residues. Per the germline V gene, CDR1 is MDHEN and CDR2 is SYDVKM. Unmatched junction bases numbered 6, after V lost 5 bases and J lost 10 bases. As DNA, the CDR3 is TGTGCCAGCAGTCCCCGGGACAGGGGGCGTCCCCAGCATTTT. This gives the protein CASSPRDRGRPQHF.

The rearrangement links TRBV9 to TRBJ2-1; 8 bases line up with TRBD2. This CDR3 spans 14 amino acids. Germline V gene data show CDR1 as SGDLS and CDR2 as YYNGEE. V trimming: 7 bases; J trimming: 2 bases; junction bases outside the gene matches: 5. CDR3 sequence: CASGTSGPYNEQFF. CDR3 coding DNA: TGTGCCAGCGGCACTAGCGGCCCCTACAATGAGCAGTTCTTC.